This is a list of T cell receptor beta chains from one sample in a study of shared clonotypes between healthy human individuals. Measured with immunoSEQ multiplex PCR; TCRdb has only the in-frame clones, and not every one. The data contain about 490,000 clones, 75% to 85% of them singletons. The sequenced sample consisted of PBMCs. The receptors come from a woman aged 40 to 55 in good health. Some clones in this sample may be carry-over from other donors' samples. Each CDR3 is given with its conserved first and last residue. The order of the fields is D gene, V gene, clone size, J gene, CDR3 protein, CDR3 DNA. A D gene is named only where the DNA matches it firmly. A row's size may be missing; if present it is once, few, many or a size class.

.,TRBV2,.,TRBJ1-5,CASRGTGSQPQHF,TGTGCCAGCCGGGGGACGGGGAGTCAGCCCCAGCATTTT
.,TRBV7-4,.,TRBJ2-7,CASESNTTYEQYF,TGTGCCAGCGAATCGAACACTACCTACGAGCAGTACTTC
.,TRBV30,once,TRBJ2-7,CAWSVGAPTDEQYF,TGTGCCTGGAGTGTAGGGGCCCCTACGGACGAGCAGTACTTC
TRBD2,TRBV7-2,.,TRBJ2-7,CASSLRPWASGDPYEQYF,TGTGCCAGCAGCTTACGCCCTTGGGCTAGCGGAGACCCCTACGAGCAGTACTTC
.,TRBV30,.,TRBJ1-1,CAWSRNLGHTKAFF,TGTGCCTGGAGCCGGAACCTGGGACATACTAAAGCTTTCTTT
.,TRBV28,.,TRBJ1-5,CASSLGSPRQPQHF,TGTGCCAGCAGTTTAGGATCACCCCGACAGCCCCAGCATTTT
.,TRBV30,few,TRBJ1-2,CAWRGPEGDYGYTF,TGTGCCTGGAGGGGCCCCGAGGGGGACTATGGCTACACCTTC
TRBD1,TRBV29-1,.,TRBJ1-1,CSAQGGAAEAFF,TGCAGCGCCCAAGGGGGCGCCGCTGAAGCTTTCTTT
.,TRBV5-6,.,TRBJ2-7,CASSLDRNSYERYF,TGTGCCAGCAGCTTGGACAGGAACTCCTACGAGCGGTACTTC
.,TRBV27,.,TRBJ2-3,CASSTSSTDTQYF,TGTGCCAGCAGTACCTCGAGCACAGATACGCAGTATTTT
.,TRBV7-2,.,TRBJ2-7,CASSFRESSYEQYF,TGTGCCAGCAGCTTCAGGGAGAGCTCCTACGAGCAGTACTTC
TRBD1,TRBV19,.,TRBJ2-5,CASSIDLRTGQETQYF,TGTGCCAGTAGTATAGATCTCAGGACAGGACAAGAGACCCAGTACTTC
TRBD1,TRBV5-6,.,TRBJ1-5,CASSKTGEHQPQHF,TGTGCCAGCAGCAAAACAGGGGAGCATCAGCCCCAGCATTTT
.,TRBV6-6,.,TRBJ2-1,CASSPTRPSSYNEQFF,TGTGCCAGCAGCCCGACCCGGCCTAGCTCCTACAATGAGCAGTTCTTC
.,TRBV7-2,.,TRBJ1-5,CASSDPGTRAQHF,TGTGCCAGCAGCGACCCCGGGACAAGGGCACAGCATTTT
.,TRBV28,many,TRBJ2-7,CASSSPSSYEQYF,TGTGCCAGCAGTTCCCCCAGCTCCTACGAGCAGTACTTC
TRBD2,TRBV18,.,TRBJ2-7,CASSYAGDSYEQYF,TGTGCCAGCTCATACGCGGGAGATAGCTACGAGCAGTACTTC
.,TRBV2,.,TRBJ2-3,CASSVGISEGDTQYF,TGTGCCAGCAGTGTAGGCATATCAGAAGGTGATACGCAGTATTTT
.,TRBV4-2,few,TRBJ2-7,CASSQDRDSPSYEQYF,TGTGCCAGCAGCCAAGACCGGGACTCTCCTTCCTACGAGCAGTACTTC
TRBD2,TRBV28,.,TRBJ2-7,CASILSGRSYEQYF,TGTGCCAGCATCCTAAGCGGGAGGTCCTACGAGCAGTACTTC
TRBD2,TRBV7-3,.,TRBJ2-2,CASSNPSGSNTGELFF,TGTGCCAGCAGCAACCCTAGCGGGTCGAACACCGGGGAGCTGTTTTTT
TRBD1,TRBV23-1,.,TRBJ1-1,CAKDEQGANTEAFF,TGCGCCAAAGACGAACAGGGGGCGAACACTGAAGCTTTCTTT
TRBD2,TRBV7-2,.,TRBJ2-7,CASSLAAGGSYEQYF,TGTGCCAGCAGCTTAGCAGCGGGGGGCTCCTACGAGCAGTACTTC
.,TRBV29-1,.,TRBJ1-5,CSVSAGDNRPQHF,TGCAGCGTTAGTGCAGGGGATAATCGGCCCCAGCATTTT
TRBD2,TRBV27,.,TRBJ2-1,CASSLPTSGRYNEQFF,TGTGCCAGCAGTCTCCCTACTAGCGGGAGATACAATGAGCAGTTCTTC
TRBD2,TRBV5-8,.,TRBJ2-2,CASSFFTSGRAGSTGELFF,TGTGCCAGCAGCTTTTTTACTAGCGGGAGGGCCGGGAGCACCGGGGAGCTGTTTTTT
TRBD1,TRBV5-6,.,TRBJ2-1,CASSPQGVTYNEQFF,TGTGCCAGCAGCCCACAGGGGGTGACTTACAATGAGCAGTTCTTC
TRBD1,TRBV28,.,TRBJ2-7,CASSVSGTGVPYEQYF,TGTGCCAGCAGTGTCTCCGGGACAGGGGTTCCCTACGAGCAGTACTTC
TRBD2,TRBV28,once,TRBJ2-3,CASSLAGGGTDTQYF,TGTGCCAGCAGCCTAGCGGGAGGAGGCACAGATACGCAGTATTTT
.,TRBV12-5,.,TRBJ1-2,CASGLGGYGYTF,TGTGCTAGTGGTTTAGGGGGGTATGGCTACACCTTC
TRBD1,TRBV18,few,TRBJ2-2,CASSPDRANTGELFF,TGTGCCAGCTCACCGGACAGGGCGAACACCGGGGAGCTGTTTTTT
.,TRBV2,.,TRBJ2-7,CASCREAGEQYF,TGTGCCAGCTGTCGAGAAGCAGGCGAGCAGTACTTC
.,TRBV28,.,TRBJ1-2,CASTKGGFYGYTF,TGTGCCAGCACCAAAGGTGGCTTTTATGGCTACACCTTC
.,TRBV6-1,.,TRBJ2-7,CASSEEYSLHEQYF,TGTGCCAGCAGTGAAGAGTACTCTCTACACGAGCAGTACTTC
.,TRBV9,.,TRBJ2-2,CASSKLGFHTGELFF,TGTGCCAGCAGCAAACTGGGATTTCACACCGGGGAGCTGTTTTTT
.,TRBV9,.,TRBJ2-2,CASSDAAGELFF,TGTGCCAGCAGCGACGCTGCCGGGGAGCTGTTTTTT
.,TRBV5-6,.,TRBJ2-7,CASSFGQGLREQYF,TGTGCCAGCAGCTTCGGGCAGGGGCTGAGGGAGCAGTACTTC
TRBD1,TRBV2,once,TRBJ2-5,CATRQGQETQYF,TGTGCCACGCGACAGGGGCAAGAGACCCAGTACTTC
TRBD2,TRBV13,.,TRBJ2-3,CASSLLGTKGDTQYF,TGTGCCAGCAGCTTGCTGGGGACTAAGGGAGATACGCAGTATTTT
.,TRBV7-9,once,TRBJ2-3,CASSLARSSTDTQYF,TGTGCCAGCAGCTTAGCGCGTTCTTCCACAGATACGCAGTATTTT
.,TRBV19,few,TRBJ1-5,CASMTWGRGGNQPQHF,TGTGCCAGTATGACTTGGGGTAGGGGTGGCAATCAGCCCCAGCATTTT
.,TRBV2,.,TRBJ2-7,CASSDRLLYEQYF,TGTGCCAGCAGTGATCGGCTATTATACGAGCAGTACTTC
.,TRBV5-5,.,TRBJ2-5,CASTNGGGRETQYF,TGTGCCAGCACCAACGGTGGGGGGAGAGAGACCCAGTACTTC
TRBD2,TRBV19,once,TRBJ2-1,CASSILLAGGSNEQFF,TGTGCCAGTAGTATCTTACTAGCGGGAGGTTCCAATGAGCAGTTCTTC
.,TRBV19,.,TRBJ2-3,CASTPRTGTDTQYF,TGTGCCAGTACCCCTCGGACAGGCACAGATACGCAGTATTTT
TRBD2,TRBV19,.,TRBJ2-5,CASSIYGGTAQETQYF,TGTGCCAGTAGTATCTACGGGGGGACCGCTCAAGAGACCCAGTACTTC
TRBD1,TRBV15,.,TRBJ2-7,CATSREGTGLYEQYF,TGTGCCACCAGCAGAGAGGGGACAGGACTCTACGAGCAGTACTTC